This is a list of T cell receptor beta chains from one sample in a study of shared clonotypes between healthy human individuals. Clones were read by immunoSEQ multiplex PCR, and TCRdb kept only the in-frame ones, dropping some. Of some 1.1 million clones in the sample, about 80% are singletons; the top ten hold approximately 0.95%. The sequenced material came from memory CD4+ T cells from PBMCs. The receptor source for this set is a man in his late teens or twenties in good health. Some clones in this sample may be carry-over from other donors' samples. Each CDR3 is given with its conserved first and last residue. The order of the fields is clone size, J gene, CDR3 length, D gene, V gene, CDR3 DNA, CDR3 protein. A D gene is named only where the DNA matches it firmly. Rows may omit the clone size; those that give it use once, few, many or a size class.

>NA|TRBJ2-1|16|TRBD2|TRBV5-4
TGTGCCAGCAGCTTGGGGGGGACTAGCGGGTTTAATGAGCAGTTCTTC
CASSLGGTSGFNEQFF
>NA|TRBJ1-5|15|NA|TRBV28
TGTGCCAGCAGCCACCAGGGAAGCGGCAATCAGCCCCAGCATTTT
CASSHQGSGNQPQHF
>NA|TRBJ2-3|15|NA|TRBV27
TGTGCCAGCAGTTCCCGGGCCCCGGGGCCAGATACGCAGTATTTT
CASSSRAPGPDTQYF
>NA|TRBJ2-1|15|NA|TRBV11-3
TGTGCCAGCAGCCCCCTGAGTAGCCCCTACAATGAGCAGTTCTTC
CASSPLSSPYNEQFF
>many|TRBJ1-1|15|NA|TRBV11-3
TGTGCCAGCAGCTTAGGTCGCAGCATGAACACTGAAGCTTTCTTT
CASSLGRSMNTEAFF
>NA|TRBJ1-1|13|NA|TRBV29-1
TGCAGCGTTGAAGACAGGGGCGGAACTGAAGCTTTCTTT
CSVEDRGGTEAFF
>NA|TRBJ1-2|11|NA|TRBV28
TGTGCCAGCAGAATCAACTATGGCTACACCTTC
CASRINYGYTF
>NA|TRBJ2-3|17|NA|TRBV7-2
TGTGCCAGCAGCTTAGCATCGAAGGGCGCATGGGGGGCCACGCAGTATTTT
CASSLASKGAWGATQYF
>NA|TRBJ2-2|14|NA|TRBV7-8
TGTGCCAGCAGCCTAACAGGGATGGTCGGGGAGCTGTTTTTT
CASSLTGMVGELFF
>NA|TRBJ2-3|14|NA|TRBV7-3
TGTGCCAGCAGCCTAGCCCAGGGTGGGGATACGCAGTATTTT
CASSLAQGGDTQYF
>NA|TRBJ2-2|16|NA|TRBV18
TGTGCCAGCTCACCACCGGTTTCTAGCGTGACCGGGGAGCTGTTTTTT
CASSPPVSSVTGELFF
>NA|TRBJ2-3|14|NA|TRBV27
TGTGCCAGCAGTTCATTGGGGGGCACAGATACGCAGTATTTT
CASSSLGGTDTQYF
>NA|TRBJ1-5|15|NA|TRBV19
TGTGCCAGTCATAGGTCGACGAGAACCAATCAGCCCCAGCATTTT
CASHRSTRTNQPQHF
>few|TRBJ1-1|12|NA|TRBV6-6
TGTGCCAGCAGTTACGGAGGGTCTGAAGCTTTCTTT
CASSYGGSEAFF
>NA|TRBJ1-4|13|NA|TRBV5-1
TGCGCCAGCAGCTTAGGCCAGAATGAAAAACTGTTTTTT
CASSLGQNEKLFF
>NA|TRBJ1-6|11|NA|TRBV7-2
TGTGCCAGCAGGGGATCAGGAGTCCCCCACTTT
CASRGSGVPHF
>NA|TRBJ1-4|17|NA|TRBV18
TGTGCCAGCTCACCCAAACAAGGGACACCTACTAATGAAAAACTGTTTTTT
CASSPKQGTPTNEKLFF
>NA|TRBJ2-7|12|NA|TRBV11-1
TGTGCCAGCAGCTTATCTGAGGGGAAGCAGTACTTC
CASSLSEGKQYF
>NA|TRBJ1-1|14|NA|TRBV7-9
TGTGCCAGCAGCTTGTCTGGCGGGCGCACTGAAGCTTTCTTT
CASSLSGGRTEAFF
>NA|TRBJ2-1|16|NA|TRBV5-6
TGTGCCAGCCTTCAAAACCCGGGACTTTCCTTCGGTGAGCAGTTCTTC
CASLQNPGLSFGEQFF